The next 20 T cell receptor beta chains were all read from a single sample in a study of blood T cell repertoires in COVID-19 (TCRdb year 2020). Libraries were built with the immunoSEQ multiplex PCR assay. TCRdb limited this immuneACCESS table to in-frame rearrangements with V and J called. A share of clones is missing; checked studies link under half to unresolved V genes, and the rest is unexplained. This sample holds some 260,000 clones; about 87% were observed only once. Together, the top ten hold roughly 10% of the sample. Sequences were obtained from peripheral blood. Receptors were obtained from a woman aged 70 to 79 with COVID-19, enrolled during active disease.

This rearrangement joins TRBV9 to TRBJ2-1, with 7 nucleotides matching TRBD1. This CDR3 contains 16 residues. The V gene's germline CDR1 is SGDLS and CDR2 YYNGEE. V lost 3 bases to trimming and J lost 1 base; unmatched junction nucleotides: 7. The CDR3 DNA reads TGTGCCAGCAGCGGAACAGGGGTAGAATCCTACAATGAGCAGTTCTTC. Its translation: CASSGTGVESYNEQFF.

This rearrangement joins TRBV28 to TRBJ1-2, with 10 bases aligning to TRBD1. J lost 4 bases, V lost 6 bases, and 5 bases had no gene match. CDR3 length equals 14 residues. CDR1 and CDR2 from the germline V gene are MDHEN and SYDVKM. Here the CDR3 reads CASRRTGGGYGYTF. DNA of the CDR3: TGTGCCAGCAGAAGGACAGGGGGTGGCTATGGCTACACCTTC.

This chain connects TRBV5-1 to TRBJ1-1; tentative D call: TRBD1 (6 bases). The CDR3 extends over 13 amino acids. Germline-derived CDR1 and CDR2 are SGHRS and YFSETQ. V lost 4 bases, J lost 6 bases, and 13 bases lay in between. CDR3 in amino acids: CASSVGTSAEAFF. DNA for the CDR3: TGCGCCAGCAGCGTTGGGACAAGCGCTGAAGCTTTCTTT.

Only one count was recorded for this clone. The chain joins TRBV5-4 to TRBJ2-1, with 8 bases aligning to TRBD1. This CDR3 has 16 residues. With V trimmed by 3 bases and J by 4 bases, 9 bases remained unmatched. Germline-derived CDR1 and CDR2 are SGHNT and YYREEE (reference sequence). CDR3 region: CASSYPGQAPYNEQFF. The CDR3 DNA reads as TGTGCCAGCAGCTACCCGGGACAGGCCCCATACAATGAGCAGTTCTTC.

Here the CDR3 DNA reads TGCAGCGTTGGACACCCAAGACAGGATAAAGACGAGCAGTACTTC. It codes for CSVGHPRQDKDEQYF. The rearrangement joins TRBV29-1 to TRBJ2-7; D may be TRBD1 (6 bases). The CDR3 is made up of 15 amino acids. V lost 4 bases, J lost 5 bases, and 21 bases lay in between. Per germline, CDR1 SQVTM and CDR2 ANQGSEA.

This sequence joins TRBV7-9 and TRBJ2-1; 7 bases match TRBD1. There are 16 residues in the CDR3. J was trimmed by 6 bases and V by 1 base; bases with no gene match: 9. Germline assignment: CDR1 SEHNR and CDR2 FQNEAQ (reference sequence). The CDR3 DNA is TGTGCCAGCAGCTTAGTTCCAACAGGGGCGGGCAATGAGCAGTTCTTC. Encoded protein: CASSLVPTGAGNEQFF.

This clone was found once. V usage is TRBV4-3 and J usage is TRBJ1-2; D gene unclear. This CDR3 comprises 13 residues. The germline gives CDR1 LGHNA, CDR2 YSLEER. Trimming shortened V by 1 base and J by 4 bases, and 7 bases separated the two germline ends. CDR3 in amino acids: CASSQGLSYGYTF. CDR3 bases: TGCGCCAGCAGCCAAGGACTGAGCTATGGCTACACCTTC.

This clone was seen just once. The V gene is TRBV28, the J gene TRBJ2-7, with 8 nucleotides matching TRBD1. Per the germline V gene, CDR1 is MDHEN and CDR2 is SYDVKM. Trimming cost V 5 bases and J 4 bases; bases outside gene matches: 7. This CDR3 is 14 amino acids long. The CDR3 here is CASSDGQGPYEQYF. The CDR3 bases are TGTGCCAGCAGTGACGGACAGGGCCCATACGAGCAGTACTTC.

The gene calls are TRBV7-9 and TRBJ2-5; D is ambiguous. The germline V gene encodes CDR1 SEHNR and CDR2 FQNEAQ (reference sequence). The CDR3 extends over 9 amino acids. Deletions cut 11 bases from V and 4 bases from J, with 5 bases between. The CDR3 bases are TGTGCCGGCGGAGAGACCCAGTACTTC. It is translated as CAGGETQYF.

The chain carries TRBV12-3 or TRBV12-4 and TRBJ2-1; weak D call: TRBD2 (6 bases). V lost 2 bases to trimming and J lost 11 bases, with 7 bases between them. This CDR3 has 11 residues. CDR3: CASSLREKQFF. The CDR3 DNA follows: TGTGCCAGCAGTTTACGGGAGAAGCAGTTCTTC.

The rearrangement joins TRBV29-1 to TRBJ2-7, with 8 nucleotides matching TRBD1. J was trimmed by 4 bases and V by 7 bases; bases with no gene match: 6. There are 12 residues in the CDR3. Germline V gene data show CDR1 as SQVTM and CDR2 as ANQGSEA. The CDR3 DNA reads as TGCAGCGCCAGCGGACAGGGTTACGAGCAGTACTTC. This codes for CSASGQGYEQYF.

The CDR3 spells CASSLTGDRGQDTQYF. Here the CDR3 DNA reads TGTGCCAGCAGCTTAACAGGGGACAGGGGGCAAGATACGCAGTATTTT. The chain uses TRBV7-3 and TRBJ2-3; 12 bases are shared with TRBD1. Germline V lookup: CDR1 SGHTA, CDR2 FQGTGA. The V segment lost 0 bases and the J segment 5 bases; nucleotides outside the gene matches: 3. The CDR3 runs to 16 residues.

This chain connects TRBV28 to TRBJ1-3; TRBD1 matches at 7 bases. The CDR3 totals 17 residues. CDR1 is MDHEN and CDR2 is SYDVKM in the germline V gene. Unmatched junction bases numbered 7, after V lost 2 bases and J lost 0 bases. The CDR3 sequence is CASSLLAGGSSGNTIYF. The DNA for the CDR3 is TGTGCCAGCAGTTTACTCGCAGGGGGGTCCTCTGGAAACACCATATATTTT.

The chain is built from TRBV28 and TRBJ2-2, with D unclear. V gave up 7 bases and J gave up 6 bases, with 15 bases separating them. The CDR3 is 14 amino acids. Germline lookup yields CDR1 MDHEN and CDR2 SYDVKM. This chain's CDR3 is CASTQSPVAGELFF. CDR3 nucleotide sequence: TGTGCCAGCACCCAATCTCCGGTCGCCGGGGAGCTGTTTTTT.

The chain combines TRBV27 with TRBJ2-5, with 10 bases aligning to TRBD2. The CDR3 sequence is 16 residues long. V dropped 3 bases and J dropped 7; count of bases not matched to a gene: 11. Germline CDR1 and CDR2: MNHEY and SMNVEV (reference sequence). Here the CDR3 reads CASSFGRAGGLGTQYF. Written as DNA, the CDR3 is TGTGCCAGCAGTTTCGGGCGAGCGGGAGGGTTGGGGACCCAGTACTTC.

The chain combines TRBV24-1 with TRBJ2-7; D ambiguous. Trimming took off 3 bases at V and 0 bases at J, with 11 bases between the two ends. The CDR3 contains 15 residues. Looked up from germline, CDR1 is KGHDR and CDR2 is SFDVKD. CDR3 loop: CATSDLWRHSYEQYF. Here the CDR3 DNA reads TGTGCCACCAGTGATCTCTGGCGGCACTCCTACGAGCAGTACTTC.

This clone was seen once. The chain links TRBV5-8 to TRBJ2-5, with 10 nucleotides matching TRBD2. The germline CDR1 and CDR2 sequences are SGHTS and YDEGEE. This CDR3 spans 13 amino acids. V shed 6 bases, J shed 4 bases, and the junction held 3 bases outside the gene matches. The CDR3 DNA is TGTGCCAGCACCTTAGCGGGAGGAGAGACCCAGTACTTC. As protein: CASTLAGGETQYF.

This sequence joins TRBV28 and TRBJ1-6; 7 bases match TRBD1. The CDR3 contains 14 residues. With V trimmed by 3 bases and J by 16 bases, 12 bases remained unmatched. The germline CDR1 and CDR2 sequences are MDHEN and SYDVKM. CDR3 sequence (DNA): TGTGCCAGCAGTTTCCCCCGGGACAGCTTAAAGCTCCACTTT. It encodes CASSFPRDSLKLHF.

The V and J genes are TRBV13 and TRBJ1-2; D uncertain. The CDR3 spans 14 residues. The ends were cut back, 5 bases at V and 3 bases at J, with 13 bases in the middle. Germline assignment: CDR1 PRHDT and CDR2 FYEKMQ (reference sequence). The CDR3 DNA reads as TGTGCCAGCAGCGAGGGAGGAAGTTACTATGGCTACACCTTC. It translates to CASSEGGSYYGYTF.

The chain links TRBV5-5 to TRBJ2-2; D possibly corresponds to TRBD2 (6 bases). Trimming stripped 0 bases from V and 5 bases from J, with 8 bases between. CDR1 and CDR2 from the germline V gene are SGHKS and YYEKEE (reference sequence). The CDR3 runs 14 residues. Here the CDR3 reads CASSLESGTGELFF. In DNA, the CDR3 is TGTGCCAGCAGCTTGGAGAGCGGGACCGGGGAGCTGTTTTTT.